Listed here are 31 T cell receptor beta chains from one sample, sequenced in a study of T cells in Graves' hyperthyroidism and ophthalmopathy. Using RNA transcripts as the source, TCR beta CDR3 regions were amplified. A set of HTBI primers served as the primers for a first-round RT-PCR of the TCR CDR3. TCRdb analysed the multiplex PCR reads with MiXCR anew, one entry per CDR3 protein. The data contain some 98,000 distinct CDR3 sequences, about 37% of them singletons. The sequencing input was peripheral blood or thyroid tissue (not recorded which). The receptors shown here come from a woman aged 30 to 39 with Graves' hyperthyroidism.

In this sample, this clonotype turned up many times. This chain's CDR3 is CASIPSVAYEQYF. The CDR3 DNA reads as TGCGCCAGCATACCGAGCGTGGCCTACGAGCAGTACTTC. This rearrangement joins TRBV10-2 to TRBJ2-7, with unresolved D. Trimming cost V 7 bases and J 2 bases, with 12 bases left between them. The CDR3 is 13 residues long. Germline V lookup: CDR1 WSHSY, CDR2 SAAADI.

This clonotype was seen repeatedly, ten times or more. The V gene is TRBV18, the J gene TRBJ2-7; no firm D call. Between the trimmed V and J ends, which lost 0 bases and 7 bases, there was a span of 7 bases. Germline loops: CDR1 KGHSH, CDR2 LQKENI. This CDR3 is built from 12 residues. This chain's CDR3 is CASSPPNREQYF. The CDR3 DNA is TGTGCCAGCTCACCACCGAATCGGGAGCAGTACTTC.

This chain uses TRBV20-1 with TRBJ1-2; the D gene is possibly TRBD1 (5 bases). CDR1 is DFQATT, CDR2 SNEGSKA, per germline (reference sequence). V dropped 1 base and J dropped 7 bases, with 16 bases sitting between them. The CDR3 sequence is 14 residues long. DNA of the CDR3: TGCAGTGCTAGAGTTTCAGGGACGAACAGTGGCTACACCTTC. Translated, it gives CSARVSGTNSGYTF.

As concerns this clonotype: Being one base from a much bigger clone, this may be a read error. In nucleotides, the CDR3 is TGTGCCAGCAGCCAAGAAGGGTACAGCAATCAGCCCCAGCATTTT. This gives the protein CASSQEGYSNQPQHF. The rearrangement links TRBV7-9 to TRBJ1-5; no clear D gene. Trimming pared 5 bases from V and 1 base from J, leaving 12 bases between. CDR1 and CDR2 from the germline V gene are SEHNR and FQNEAQ (reference sequence). The CDR3 is made up of 15 amino acids.

This clonotype was seen ten or more times. The V call is TRBV7-6, the J call TRBJ2-2, with D tentatively TRBD1 (6 bases). V was pared by 4 bases and J by 4 bases, with 22 bases between. Germline lookup yields CDR1 SGHVS and CDR2 FNYEAQ. This CDR3 is built from 18 residues. The CDR3 nucleotides are TGTGCCAGCAGCTCACCGTCGGGTTGGGTACAGGGCACCGGGGAGCTGTTTTTT. Its translation: CASSSPSGWVQGTGELFF.

This chain joins TRBV20-1 and TRBJ1-1; D gene uncertain. Germline V CDR1 and CDR2: DFQATT, SNEGSKA (reference sequence). Trimming removed 5 bases at V and 12 bases at J, with 13 bases between. This CDR3 spans 10 amino acids. CDR3 DNA sequence: TGCAGTGCTGGGGTTGCGAAAACTTTCTTT. It specifies CSAGVAKTFF.

This clonotype has a single count. V and J are TRBV6-1 and TRBJ2-5, with 7 bases matching TRBD2. The CDR3 is 15 amino acids. Trimming took 6 bases from V and 5 from J; bases not matched to a gene: 12. Germline V gives CDR1 MNHNS, CDR2 SASEGT. This chain's CDR3 is CASSPRYLAEETQYF. Written as DNA, the CDR3 is TGTGCCAGCAGCCCCCGTTATCTAGCGGAGGAGACCCAGTACTTC.

The chain links TRBV29-1 to TRBJ2-7; TRBD1 aligns across 9 bases. From germline, CDR1 is SQVTM and CDR2 ANQGSEA. The CDR3 totals 13 residues. With 4 bases clipped from V and 7 bases from J, the junction kept 8 bases outside the gene matches. The CDR3 reads CSVGTGALSEQYF. The DNA of the CDR3 is TGCAGCGTTGGGACAGGGGCGTTATCAGAGCAGTACTTC.

The rearrangement uses TRBV15 and TRBJ1-3; unclear D gene. CDR3 length: 16 residues. Trimming pared 3 bases from V and 0 bases from J, leaving 12 bases between. CDR1 and CDR2 (germline): LNHNV, YYDKDF (reference sequence). The CDR3 loop is CATSSQESYSGNTIYF. The CDR3 coding sequence is TGTGCCACCAGCAGCCAAGAAAGTTACTCTGGAAACACCATATATTTT.

This clonotype has a count of ten or more. The chain has TRBV4-1 and TRBJ2-7, with 7 bases identical to TRBD1. Germline V lookup: CDR1 MGHRA, CDR2 YSYEKL. V lost 1 base to trimming and J lost 1 base; unmatched junction nucleotides: 1. The CDR3 loop spans 14 amino acids. The CDR3 region is CASSQGQGSYEQYF. The CDR3 nucleotides read TGCGCCAGCAGCCAAGGACAGGGTTCCTACGAGCAGTACTTC.

The chain combines TRBV15 with TRBJ1-2; tentative D call: TRBD1 (5 bases). In germline, CDR1 is LNHNV, CDR2 YYDKDF (reference sequence). The CDR3 has 18 amino acids. Trimming pared 3 bases from V and 0 bases from J, leaving 20 bases between. In DNA, the CDR3 is TGTGCCACCAGCAGCTTGGTTGACATACAAGGGGCTAACTATGGCTACACCTTC. This translates into CATSSLVDIQGANYGYTF. Based on the CDR3 plus reference TRBV15 and TRBJ1-2, the full variable domain is DAMVIQNPRYQVTQFGKPVTLSCSQTLNHNVMYWYQQKSSQAPKLLFHYYDKDFNNEADTPDNFQSRRPNTSFCFLDIRSPGLGDTAMYLCATSSLVDIQGANYGYTFGSGTRLTVV.

This clonotype appeared many times. This chain uses TRBV7-8 with TRBJ1-6; 10 nucleotides line up with TRBD1. V lost 2 bases, J lost 8 bases, and 6 bases stayed unmatched. This CDR3 contains 16 residues. The germline V gene encodes CDR1 SGHVS and CDR2 FQNEAQ. The CDR3 nucleotides read TGTGCCAGCAGCTTAACAACCGGGACAGGGGATTCACCCCTCCACTTT. Protein sequence: CASSLTTGTGDSPLHF.

The table lists this clonotype with many counts. The chain recombines TRBV5-1 with TRBJ1-1; D gene unclear. V was trimmed by 6 bases and J by 7 bases, leaving 13 bases between them. Per germline, CDR1 SGHRS and CDR2 YFSETQ. This CDR3 is 12 amino acids long. Here the CDR3 DNA reads TGCGCCAGCACCGCACACGATAATGAAGCTTTCTTT. Translating it yields CASTAHDNEAFF.

The chain joins TRBV20-1 to TRBJ1-1; 10 bases are shared with TRBD1. Germline V gene data show CDR1 as DFQATT and CDR2 as SNEGSKA (reference sequence). The V gene end was trimmed by 4 bases and the J gene end by 10 bases; junction bases not matched to a gene: 12. The CDR3 is made up of 14 amino acids. The CDR3 loop is CSATRLRQGARAFF. DNA of the CDR3: TGCAGTGCTACCCGCCTGCGACAGGGGGCGCGAGCTTTCTTT.

The CDR3 bases are TGCAGTGCTGCTAGCGGGAGTGATTCTAGCCCCTACGAGCAGTACTTC. It encodes CSAASGSDSSPYEQYF. The gene calls are TRBV20-1 and TRBJ2-7; 10 nucleotides line up with TRBD2. The trim removed 5 bases at V and 2 bases at J, leaving 12 bases unmatched. The CDR3 sequence is 16 residues long. The V gene's germline CDR1 is DFQATT and CDR2 SNEGSKA (reference sequence).

The chain is built from TRBV28 and TRBJ1-2, with D tentatively TRBD1 (5 bases). The CDR3 contains 12 residues. Germline V lookup: CDR1 MDHEN, CDR2 SYDVKM. V lost 10 bases, J lost 4 bases, and 13 bases lay in between. Here the CDR3 DNA reads TGTGCCACCTACGGACACGGCTATGGCTACACCTTC. This encodes CATYGHGYGYTF.

This clonotype was recorded at least ten times. The genes are TRBV20-1 and TRBJ2-1; 8 bases match TRBD2. With V trimmed by 7 bases and J by 7 bases, 9 bases remained unmatched. Per the germline V gene, CDR1 is DFQATT and CDR2 is SNEGSKA (reference sequence). There are 13 residues in the CDR3. The CDR3 nucleotides are TGCAGTGTCCGGGGGGGAGATCTGAATGAGCAGTTCTTC. Its protein product is CSVRGGDLNEQFF.

There are many counts of this clonotype. This rearrangement joins TRBV28 to TRBJ2-7, with D maybe TRBD1 (5 bases). This CDR3 contains 12 residues. With 5 bases removed from V and 6 bases from J, the gap between germline ends came to 11 bases. In germline, CDR1 is MDHEN, CDR2 SYDVKM. The CDR3 nucleotides are TGTGCCAGCAGTCCTGACAGTGGCGAGCAGTACTTC. It is translated as CASSPDSGEQYF.

This clonotype was detected ten times or more. The chain carries TRBV20-1 and TRBJ1-6; perhaps TRBD1 as D (5 bases). V was trimmed by 7 bases and J by 0 bases, leaving 19 bases between them. The CDR3 covers 17 residues. Per germline, CDR1 DFQATT and CDR2 SNEGSKA (reference sequence). The CDR3 spells CSVREGASSSYNSPLHF. The CDR3 region has the DNA TGCAGTGTACGGGAAGGGGCGTCAAGCTCCTATAATTCACCCCTCCACTTT.

The V call is TRBV7-6, the J call TRBJ2-7, with D possibly TRBD2 on 6 matching bases. V was cut by 1 base and J by 2 bases, with 12 bases left in between. Looked up from germline, CDR1 is SGHVS and CDR2 is FNYEAQ. The CDR3 covers 15 residues. The CDR3 bases are TGTGCCAGCAGCTTAGGGGTAGGGAGGACCTACGAGCAGTACTTC. Translating it yields CASSLGVGRTYEQYF.

At least ten counts were recorded for this clonotype. The chain couples TRBV28 to TRBJ1-2, with D unresolved. The V end was cut by 4 bases, the J end by 1 base, with 4 bases between. Germline loops: CDR1 MDHEN, CDR2 SYDVKM. The CDR3 runs 12 residues. The CDR3 loop reads CASSYSNYGYTF. The CDR3 DNA is TGTGCCAGCAGTTACAGTAACTATGGCTACACCTTC.

There are many counts of this clonotype. The chain recombines TRBV7-9 with TRBJ1-6; D is uncertain. The germline V gene has CDR1 SEHNR and CDR2 FQNEAQ (reference sequence). The CDR3 is made up of 13 amino acids. V gave up 4 bases and J gave up 6 bases, with 7 bases separating them. As DNA, the CDR3 is TGTGCCAGCAGCTCAGCGATTAATTCACCCCTCCACTTT. It codes for CASSSAINSPLHF.

J is TRBJ1-2 and V is TRBV2, with no clear D. Germline values: CDR1 SNHLY, CDR2 FYNNEI. V gave up 5 bases and J gave up 0 bases, with 16 bases separating them. The CDR3 is made up of 16 amino acids. CDR3 bases: TGTGCCAGCAGTTTACAGAGGGCGTGGACTAACTATGGCTACACCTTC. Protein product: CASSLQRAWTNYGYTF.

This clonotype was found many times. The chain joins TRBV27 to TRBJ1-6; D is possibly TRBD1 (6 bases). Germline lookup yields CDR1 MNHEY and CDR2 SMNVEV (reference sequence). V shed 3 bases and J shed 7 bases, with 10 bases lying between them. The CDR3 consists of 14 residues. CDR3 in amino acids: CASSLGTGNSPLHF. CDR3 bases: TGTGCCAGCAGTTTGGGTACAGGGAATTCACCCCTCCACTTT.

This clonotype was found a few times. The V and J genes are TRBV12-3 or TRBV12-4 and TRBJ2-1, with 8 bases fitting TRBD2. J lost 3 bases, V lost 7 bases, and 5 bases had no gene match. CDR3 size: 14 residues. The CDR3 here is CASTLAGLYNEQFF. The CDR3 nucleotides are TGTGCCAGCACTCTAGCGGGTCTCTACAATGAGCAGTTCTTC.

This clonotype has at least ten counts. The chain is built from TRBV10-3 and TRBJ2-7, with a tentative D call TRBD1 (5 bases). This CDR3 contains 13 residues. Trimming stripped 4 bases from V and 0 bases from J, with 7 bases between. In germline, CDR1 is ENHRY, CDR2 SYGVKD. CDR3 loop: CAISAQDSYEQYF. In nucleotides, the CDR3 is TGTGCCATCAGTGCACAGGACTCCTACGAGCAGTACTTC.

This clonotype was counted ten times or more. The chain joins TRBV12-3 or TRBV12-4 to TRBJ2-3; possible D gene TRBD2, 6 bases. The CDR3 has 14 residues. The V gene lost 10 bases and the J gene lost 0 bases, with 14 bases spanning the gap. The CDR3 region has the DNA TGTGCCACGAACGGGGGAGTGAGCACAGATACGCAGTATTTT. This encodes CATNGGVSTDTQYF.

The table lists this clonotype with many counts. The V gene is TRBV28, the J gene TRBJ2-5, with 8 bases aligning to TRBD1. V trimming: 8 bases; J trimming: 5 bases; junction bases outside the gene matches: 10. Germline CDR1 and CDR2: MDHEN and SYDVKM. The CDR3 length is 14 residues. The CDR3 DNA reads TGTGCCAGCGGACTGACAGGGGAAGAGGAGACCCAGTACTTC. Its protein product is CASGLTGEEETQYF.

At least ten counts were recorded for this clonotype. This rearrangement joins TRBV19 to TRBJ1-1; no firm D call. Germline V gene lookup returns CDR1 LNHDA and CDR2 SQIVND (reference sequence). The CDR3 length is 13 residues. V lost 5 bases and J 1 base, leaving 8 bases between the germline ends. The CDR3 loop is CASSRTANTEAFF. Written as DNA, the CDR3 is TGTGCCAGTAGTCGGACGGCGAACACTGAAGCTTTCTTT.

This clonotype appeared many times. The genes are TRBV5-1 and TRBJ1-5, with no clear D. This CDR3 region has 13 residues. Per the germline V gene, CDR1 is SGHRS and CDR2 is YFSETQ. V gave up 1 base and J gave up 4 bases, with 6 bases separating them. The CDR3 sequence: CASSLSGNQPQHF. CDR3 coding DNA: TGCGCCAGCAGCTTGTCGGGGAATCAGCCCCAGCATTTT.

This clonotype was detected ten times or more. The gene calls are TRBV28 and TRBJ2-7; D gene uncertain. Trimming took off 4 bases at V and 7 bases at J, with 8 bases between the two ends. The CDR3 runs 11 residues. Per the germline V gene, CDR1 is MDHEN and CDR2 is SYDVKM. CDR3 sequence reads: CASSYFGEQYF. CDR3 DNA sequence: TGTGCCAGCAGTTATTTTGGGGAGCAGTACTTC. Full variable domain (outside the CDR3, taken from reference TRBV28 and TRBJ2-7): DVKVTQSSRYLVKRTGEKVFLECVQDMDHENMFWYRQDPGLGLRLIYFSYDVKMKEKGDIPEGYSVSREKKERFSLILESASTNQTSMYLCASSYFGEQYFGPGTRLTVT.